This T cell receptor (beta chain) was observed in a study of T cells expressing NK-cell markers. Study-wide context: Sequenced donors, eight in total, included seven who were HCMV-seropositive and one who was seronegative.

Study-wide results and limits: Dominant NKG2C+ clonotypes accounted for about 1.0-8% of CD8+ T cells in more than five donors.

TCRdb re-analyzed the 5' RACE reads; it lists each CDR3 protein once, without DNA. This sample's table reports 150,000 to 170,000 distinct CDR3 sequences. CDR3 length: 16 amino acids. CDR1 SGHAT and CDR2 FQNNGV come from the germline V gene. A note on this clonotype: What it binds is unknown.

The chain couples TRBV11-2 to TRBJ1-3; TCRdb picks TRBD1, but there is no DNA to check that call. The sample consisted of blood T cells: a sorted CD56 or NKG2C T cell subset, CD4+ or CD8+ T cells, or bulk PBMC T cells (not recorded which). The sequence was collected from a woman aged 50 to 65 in good health. CDR3 loop: CASSLTAGQGRNTIYF.